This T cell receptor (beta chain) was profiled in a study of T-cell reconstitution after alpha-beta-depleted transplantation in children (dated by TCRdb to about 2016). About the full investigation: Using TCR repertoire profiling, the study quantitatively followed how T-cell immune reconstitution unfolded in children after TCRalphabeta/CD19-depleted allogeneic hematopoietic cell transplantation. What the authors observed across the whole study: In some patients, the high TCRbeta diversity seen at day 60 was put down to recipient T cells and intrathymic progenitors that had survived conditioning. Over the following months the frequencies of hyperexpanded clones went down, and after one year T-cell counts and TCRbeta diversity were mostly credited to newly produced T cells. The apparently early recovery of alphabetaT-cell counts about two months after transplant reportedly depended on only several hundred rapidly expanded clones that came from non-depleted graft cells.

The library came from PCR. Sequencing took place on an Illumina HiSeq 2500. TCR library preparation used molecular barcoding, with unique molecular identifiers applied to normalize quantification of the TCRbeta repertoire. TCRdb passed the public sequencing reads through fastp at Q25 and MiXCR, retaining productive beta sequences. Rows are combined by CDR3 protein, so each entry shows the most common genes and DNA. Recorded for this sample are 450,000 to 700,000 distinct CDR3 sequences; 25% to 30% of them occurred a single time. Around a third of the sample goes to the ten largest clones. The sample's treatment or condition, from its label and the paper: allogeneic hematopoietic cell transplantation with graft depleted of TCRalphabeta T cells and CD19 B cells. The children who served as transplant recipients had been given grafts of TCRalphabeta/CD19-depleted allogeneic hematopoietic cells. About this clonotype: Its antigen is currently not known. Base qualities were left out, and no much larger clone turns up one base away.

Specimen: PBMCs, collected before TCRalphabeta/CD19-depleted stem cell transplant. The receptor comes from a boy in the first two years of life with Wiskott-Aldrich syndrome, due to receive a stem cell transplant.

The DNA sequence is given as TGTGCCAGCAGCAATTTAGCGGGAGGAACCTACAATGAGCAGTTCTTC. This is translated as CASSNLAGGTYNEQFF. Here the chain combines TRBV11-2 and TRBJ2-1, with 10 middle bases fitting TRBD2. Per the germline V gene, SGHAT is the CDR1 and FQNNGV is the CDR2. V and J are trimmed by 5 bases and 2 bases, and the gene matches miss 6 bases of the junction. Including the terminal cysteine and phenylalanine, the CDR3 comprises 16 residues. The entry retains the CDR3 DNA only, 48 bases that are in frame from base 1.